These 22 T cell receptor beta chains came from one sample sequenced in a study of blood T cell repertoires in COVID-19. The table came from immunoSEQ multiplex PCR; TCRdb's copy has only in-frame clones and leaves some out. This table holds a few hundred thousand clones, 88% found once. Input material: PBMCs or T cells enriched from blood (not recorded which). The source of these receptors is a woman aged 55-75 years in a cohort exposed to, infected with or recovered from COVID-19 (not recorded which).

This clone was recorded a few times. The chain joins TRBV19 to TRBJ2-7; D possibly corresponds to TRBD2 (6 bases). The V gene lost 3 bases and the J gene lost 6 bases, with 24 bases spanning the gap. The length of the CDR3 is 17 residues. Looked up from germline, CDR1 is LNHDA and CDR2 is SQIVND (reference sequence). The CDR3 reads CASSMGDGGLTTGEQYF. The CDR3 coding sequence is TGTGCCAGTAGTATGGGAGACGGGGGACTCACCACAGGCGAGCAGTACTTC.

Here the CDR3 DNA reads TGTGCCAGTAGTATAAGGCGGGAGGGCCCAATGAATGAGCAGTTCTTC. Translation: CASSIRREGPMNEQFF. The V call is TRBV19, the J call TRBJ2-1; 9 positions match TRBD2. CDR1 is LNHDA, CDR2 SQIVND, per germline (reference sequence). The J segment lost 7 bases and the V segment lost 2 bases, leaving 9 bases of the junction unmatched. There are 16 residues in the CDR3.

J is TRBJ2-1 and V is TRBV5-1; 7 bases agree with TRBD1. Germline V gene sequence: CDR1 SGHRS, CDR2 YFSETQ. V lost 3 bases and J lost 3; bases outside the gene matches: 6. CDR3 length equals 15 residues. The CDR3 DNA reads as TGCGCCAGCAGCTCGGGACAGAGCAACTACAATGAGCAGTTCTTC. Translation gives CASSSGQSNYNEQFF. The whole variable domain, remainder taken from reference TRBV5-1 and TRBJ2-1, is KAGVTQTPRYLIKTRGQQVTLSCSPISGHRSVSWYQQTPGQGLQFLFEYFSETQRNKGNFPGRFSGRQFSNSRSEMNVSTLELGDSALYLCASSSGQSNYNEQFFGPGTRLTVL.

The chain has TRBV27 and TRBJ2-1; 11 positions agree with TRBD2. Looked up from germline, CDR1 is MNHEY and CDR2 is SMNVEV (reference sequence). This CDR3 spans 17 amino acids. After removal of 0 bases from V and 4 bases from J, the junction contained 5 bases not matched to a gene. The CDR3 coding sequence is TGTGCCAGCAGTTTATCGACCGGGACTAGCGGATACAATGAGCAGTTCTTC. Its protein product is CASSLSTGTSGYNEQFF.

The rearrangement joins TRBV7-6 to TRBJ2-6; D is possibly TRBD1 (6 bases). Trimming took 5 bases from V and 2 from J, leaving 13 bases between them. In germline, CDR1 is SGHVS, CDR2 FNYEAQ. CDR3 size: 16 residues. CDR3 nucleotide sequence: TGTGCCAGCAGCGCCCGACAGGTAGCTGGGGCCAACGTCCTGACTTTC. Translated, it gives CASSARQVAGANVLTF.

This chain uses TRBV28 with TRBJ1-2; maybe TRBD1 (5 bases). The CDR3 totals 15 residues. CDR1 is MDHEN, CDR2 SYDVKM, per germline. V lost 2 bases to trimming and J lost 9 bases, with 19 bases between them. The CDR3 sequence is CASSLTGSRDLSYTF. CDR3 DNA sequence: TGTGCCAGCAGTTTAACCGGCTCCAGGGATCTAAGCTACACCTTC.

The gene calls are TRBV15 and TRBJ1-4, with D unclear. The CDR3 loop spans 17 amino acids. CDR1 is LNHNV and CDR2 is YYDKDF in the germline V gene (reference sequence). The V end lost 0 bases, the J end lost 0 bases, and 11 bases lay between the germline ends. The CDR3: CATSRDPPGATNEKLFF. The CDR3 coding sequence is TGTGCCACCAGCAGAGATCCCCCCGGTGCAACTAATGAAAAACTGTTTTTT.

The chain links TRBV29-1 to TRBJ1-1; D may be TRBD1 (6 bases). The CDR3 is made up of 11 amino acids. CDR1 and CDR2 (germline): SQVTM, ANQGSEA. Trimming pared 8 bases from V and 11 bases from J, leaving 18 bases between. The CDR3 nucleotides are TGCAGCTCCTACCTAGCAGGGGTGGCTTTCTTT. Translating it yields CSSYLAGVAFF.

The chain is built from TRBV2 and TRBJ1-5; tentative D call: TRBD1 (6 bases). Per germline, CDR1 SNHLY and CDR2 FYNNEI. The CDR3 consists of 13 residues. Trimming took 4 bases from V and 8 from J, leaving 12 bases between them. The CDR3 DNA reads TGTGCCAGCAGTGTCGGGGGGCTGAAGCCCCAGCATTTT. Its protein is CASSVGGLKPQHF.

The CDR3, as DNA: TGTGCCAGCAGCCCAGACAGGGGGAGGGAGACCCAGTACTTC. Encoded protein: CASSPDRGRETQYF. The rearrangement links TRBV7-9 to TRBJ2-5; 9 positions agree with TRBD1. The germline CDR1 and CDR2 sequences are SEHNR and FQNEAQ (reference sequence). V shed 5 bases, J shed 5 bases, and the junction held 6 bases outside the gene matches. The length of the CDR3 is 14 residues.

The chain carries TRBV30 and TRBJ2-1; 9 bases match TRBD2. Trimming cost V 0 bases and J 3 bases; bases outside gene matches: 3. Germline V gene sequence: CDR1 GTSNPN, CDR2 SVGIG (reference sequence). CDR3 size: 15 residues. This CDR3 reads CAWSVGTSFYNEQFF. The CDR3 region has the DNA TGTGCCTGGAGTGTGGGGACTAGCTTCTACAATGAGCAGTTCTTC.

V usage is TRBV19 and J usage is TRBJ2-6; D call uncertain. CDR1 is LNHDA, CDR2 SQIVND, per germline (reference sequence). The CDR3 covers 14 residues. V lost 4 bases, J lost 3 bases, and 7 bases lay in between. The CDR3 is CASSTVNGANVLTF. CDR3 bases: TGTGCCAGTAGTACGGTTAATGGGGCCAACGTCCTGACTTTC.

The rearrangement joins TRBV19 to TRBJ2-1; 8 nucleotides line up with TRBD2. The CDR3 is 14 amino acids. The ends lost 7 bases at V and 5 bases at J; junction bases unmatched: 7. Looked up from germline, CDR1 is LNHDA and CDR2 is SQIVND (reference sequence). The CDR3 DNA reads TGTGCCAGTACCTTGGGGCGGGGGGACAATGAGCAGTTCTTC. Translation: CASTLGRGDNEQFF.

The CDR3 here is CASSSKGGQGVRFYEQYF. The DNA for the CDR3 is TGCGCCAGCAGCTCGAAGGGGGGACAGGGGGTCAGATTCTACGAGCAGTACTTC. This sequence joins TRBV5-1 and TRBJ2-7; 11 nucleotides agree with TRBD1. With V trimmed by 3 bases and J by 3 bases, 14 bases remained unmatched. The V gene's germline CDR1 is SGHRS and CDR2 YFSETQ. The CDR3 length is 18 residues. Complete variable domain (other parts from reference TRBV5-1 and TRBJ2-7): KAGVTQTPRYLIKTRGQQVTLSCSPISGHRSVSWYQQTPGQGLQFLFEYFSETQRNKGNFPGRFSGRQFSNSRSEMNVSTLELGDSALYLCASSSKGGQGVRFYEQYFGPGTRLTVT.

This chain connects TRBV15 to TRBJ1-5; D not certain. CDR1 LNHNV and CDR2 YYDKDF come from the germline V gene (reference sequence). V was clipped by 3 bases and J by 0 bases, with 9 bases between them. The CDR3 is 15 amino acids. In DNA form, the CDR3 reads TGTGCCACCAGCAGTTCAGATATTAGCAATCAGCCCCAGCATTTT. This gives the protein CATSSSDISNQPQHF.

About this clone itself: A junction boundary mismatches the germline segment, possibly from a read error. This sequence joins TRBV7-7 and TRBJ2-5; possibly TRBD2 for D (6 bases). CDR3 size: 13 residues. Germline CDR1 reads SSHAT; CDR2 reads FNYEAQ (reference sequence). CDR3 DNA: TGTGCTAGCAGCCGGGACTTCCAAGAGACCCAGTACTTC. It codes for CASSRDFQETQYF.

The chain has TRBV5-8 and TRBJ2-7, with 10 bases lining up with TRBD1. The germline gives CDR1 SGHTS, CDR2 YDEGEE. The CDR3 loop spans 13 amino acids. The V gene end was trimmed by 5 bases and the J gene end by 6 bases; junction bases not matched to a gene: 5. Written as DNA, the CDR3 is TGTGCCAGCAGTACAGGACAGGGGGGCGAGCAGTACTTC. Its translation is CASSTGQGGEQYF. Filled out from reference TRBV5-8 and TRBJ2-7, the complete variable domain reads EAGVTQSPTHLIKTRGQQATLRCSPISGHTSVYWYQQALGLGLQFLLWYDEGEERNRGNFPPRFSGRQFPNYSSELNVNALELEDSALYLCASSTGQGGEQYFGPGTRLTVT.

This clone was seen a single time. This chain links TRBV28 with TRBJ2-7; TRBD2 matches 8 bases. Germline lookup yields CDR1 MDHEN and CDR2 SYDVKM. The CDR3 is 15 residues long. V shed 6 bases and J 1 base; nucleotides not matched to a gene: 8. CDR3 loop: CASSLGGVGSYEQYF. The CDR3 coding sequence is TGTGCCAGCAGCCTCGGGGGGGTGGGTTCCTACGAGCAGTACTTC.

This clone occurred once. The chain is built from TRBV28 and TRBJ1-2; 7 nucleotides line up with TRBD1. Germline V gene sequence: CDR1 MDHEN, CDR2 SYDVKM. The V and J ends lost 6 bases and 3 bases, in that order; junction bases with no gene match: 4. The CDR3 totals 13 residues. As DNA, the CDR3 is TGTGCCAGCAGCCGGGACAGTGACTATGGCTACACCTTC. This encodes CASSRDSDYGYTF.

The V gene is TRBV5-1, the J gene TRBJ2-7, with D possibly TRBD2 on 5 matching bases. Between the trimmed V and J ends, which lost 5 bases and 0 bases, there was a span of 9 bases. Germline V gene data show CDR1 as SGHRS and CDR2 as YFSETQ. The CDR3 is made up of 13 amino acids. The CDR3 nucleotides read TGCGCCAGCAGTCCCGGACTCTCCTACGAGCAGTACTTC. Protein: CASSPGLSYEQYF. The whole variable domain, filled in from reference TRBV5-1 and TRBJ2-7, reads KAGVTQTPRYLIKTRGQQVTLSCSPISGHRSVSWYQQTPGQGLQFLFEYFSETQRNKGNFPGRFSGRQFSNSRSEMNVSTLELGDSALYLCASSPGLSYEQYFGPGTRLTVT.

The chain carries TRBV6-6 and TRBJ1-2; 10 positions match TRBD1. CDR1 MNHNY and CDR2 SVGAGI come from the germline V gene (reference sequence). CDR3 length: 14 residues. With V trimmed by 5 bases and J by 7 bases, 7 bases remained unmatched. DNA of the CDR3: TGTGCCAGCAGTAAGGGGACAGGGGAAGGTGGCTACACCTTC. It specifies CASSKGTGEGGYTF.

The chain combines TRBV28 with TRBJ2-1; TRBD2 agrees at 9 bases. CDR3 length equals 15 residues. CDR1 is MDHEN, CDR2 SYDVKM, per germline. After removal of 4 bases from V and 1 base from J, the junction contained 2 bases not matched to a gene. The CDR3 spells CASSSSGRSYNEQFF. The CDR3 DNA is TGTGCCAGCAGTTCAAGCGGGAGGTCCTACAATGAGCAGTTCTTC.